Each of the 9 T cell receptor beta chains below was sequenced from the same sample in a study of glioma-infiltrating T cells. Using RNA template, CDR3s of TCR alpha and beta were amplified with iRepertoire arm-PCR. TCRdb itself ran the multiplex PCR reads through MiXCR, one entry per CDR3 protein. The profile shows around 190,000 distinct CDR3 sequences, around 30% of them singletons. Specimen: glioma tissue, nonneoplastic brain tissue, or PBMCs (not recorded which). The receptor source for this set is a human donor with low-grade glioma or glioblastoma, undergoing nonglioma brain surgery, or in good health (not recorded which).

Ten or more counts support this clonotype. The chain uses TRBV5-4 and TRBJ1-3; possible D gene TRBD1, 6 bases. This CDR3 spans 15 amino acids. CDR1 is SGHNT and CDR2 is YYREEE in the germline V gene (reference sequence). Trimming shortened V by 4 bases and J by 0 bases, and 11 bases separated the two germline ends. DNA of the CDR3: TGTGCCAGCAGCCGTCAGGGGAGCTCTGGAAACACCATATATTTT. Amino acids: CASSRQGSSGNTIYF.

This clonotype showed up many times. The CDR3 bases are TGTGCCAGCAGTGGAACCGGGGAAGCCAAAAACATTCAGTACTTC. Amino acid sequence: CASSGTGEAKNIQYF. The V call is TRBV2, the J call TRBJ2-4; D might be TRBD2 (5 bases). The CDR3 is made up of 15 amino acids. Germline V CDR1 and CDR2: SNHLY, FYNNEI. V lost 4 bases and J 0 bases, leaving 10 bases between the germline ends.

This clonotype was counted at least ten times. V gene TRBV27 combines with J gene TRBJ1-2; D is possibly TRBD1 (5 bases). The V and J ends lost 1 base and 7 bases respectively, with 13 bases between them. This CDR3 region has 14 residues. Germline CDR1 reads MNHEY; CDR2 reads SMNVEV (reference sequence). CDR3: CASSLWAGVPGYTF. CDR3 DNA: TGTGCCAGCAGTTTATGGGCGGGGGTCCCTGGCTACACCTTC.

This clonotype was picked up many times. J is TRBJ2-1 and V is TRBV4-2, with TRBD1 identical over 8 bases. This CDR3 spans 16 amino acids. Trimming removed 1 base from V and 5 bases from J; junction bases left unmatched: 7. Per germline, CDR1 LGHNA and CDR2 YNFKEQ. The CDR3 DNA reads TGTGCCAGCAGCCAAGTTTGGGACAGGAGTAACAATGAGCAGTTCTTC. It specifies CASSQVWDRSNNEQFF.

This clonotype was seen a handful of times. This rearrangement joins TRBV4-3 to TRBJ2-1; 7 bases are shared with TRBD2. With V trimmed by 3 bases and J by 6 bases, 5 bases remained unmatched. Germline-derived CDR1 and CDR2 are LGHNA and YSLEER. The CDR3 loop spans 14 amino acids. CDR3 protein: CASSQGLLLNEQFF. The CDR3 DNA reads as TGCGCCAGCAGCCAGGGACTACTCCTCAATGAGCAGTTCTTC.

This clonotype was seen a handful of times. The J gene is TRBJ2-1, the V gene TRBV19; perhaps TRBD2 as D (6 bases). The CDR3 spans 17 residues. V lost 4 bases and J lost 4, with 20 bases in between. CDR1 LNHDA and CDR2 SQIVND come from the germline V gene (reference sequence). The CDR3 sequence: CASSTRDLTILYNEQFF. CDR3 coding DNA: TGTGCCAGTAGTACGCGGGACCTAACGATACTATACAATGAGCAGTTCTTC.

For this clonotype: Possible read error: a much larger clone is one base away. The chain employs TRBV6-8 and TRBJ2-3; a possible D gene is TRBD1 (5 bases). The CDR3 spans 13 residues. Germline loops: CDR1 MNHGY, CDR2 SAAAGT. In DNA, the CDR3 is TGTGCCAGCAGTTTGAGGACATCGGATAAGCAGTATTTT. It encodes CASSLRTSDKQYF.

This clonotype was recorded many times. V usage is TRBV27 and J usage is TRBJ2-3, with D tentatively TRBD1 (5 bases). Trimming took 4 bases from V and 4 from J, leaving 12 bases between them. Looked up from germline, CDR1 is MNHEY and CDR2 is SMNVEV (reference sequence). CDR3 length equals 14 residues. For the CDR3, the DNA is TGTGCCAGCAGTTGGCCAGGGTTCCCAGATACGCAGTATTTT. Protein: CASSWPGFPDTQYF.

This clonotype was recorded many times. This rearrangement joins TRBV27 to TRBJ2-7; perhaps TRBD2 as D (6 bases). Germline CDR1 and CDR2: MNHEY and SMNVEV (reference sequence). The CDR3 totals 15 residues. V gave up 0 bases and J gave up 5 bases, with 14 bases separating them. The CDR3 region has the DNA TGTGCCAGCAGTTTATCGTGGAGGGAAGTCGACGAGCAGTACTTC. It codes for CASSLSWREVDEQYF.